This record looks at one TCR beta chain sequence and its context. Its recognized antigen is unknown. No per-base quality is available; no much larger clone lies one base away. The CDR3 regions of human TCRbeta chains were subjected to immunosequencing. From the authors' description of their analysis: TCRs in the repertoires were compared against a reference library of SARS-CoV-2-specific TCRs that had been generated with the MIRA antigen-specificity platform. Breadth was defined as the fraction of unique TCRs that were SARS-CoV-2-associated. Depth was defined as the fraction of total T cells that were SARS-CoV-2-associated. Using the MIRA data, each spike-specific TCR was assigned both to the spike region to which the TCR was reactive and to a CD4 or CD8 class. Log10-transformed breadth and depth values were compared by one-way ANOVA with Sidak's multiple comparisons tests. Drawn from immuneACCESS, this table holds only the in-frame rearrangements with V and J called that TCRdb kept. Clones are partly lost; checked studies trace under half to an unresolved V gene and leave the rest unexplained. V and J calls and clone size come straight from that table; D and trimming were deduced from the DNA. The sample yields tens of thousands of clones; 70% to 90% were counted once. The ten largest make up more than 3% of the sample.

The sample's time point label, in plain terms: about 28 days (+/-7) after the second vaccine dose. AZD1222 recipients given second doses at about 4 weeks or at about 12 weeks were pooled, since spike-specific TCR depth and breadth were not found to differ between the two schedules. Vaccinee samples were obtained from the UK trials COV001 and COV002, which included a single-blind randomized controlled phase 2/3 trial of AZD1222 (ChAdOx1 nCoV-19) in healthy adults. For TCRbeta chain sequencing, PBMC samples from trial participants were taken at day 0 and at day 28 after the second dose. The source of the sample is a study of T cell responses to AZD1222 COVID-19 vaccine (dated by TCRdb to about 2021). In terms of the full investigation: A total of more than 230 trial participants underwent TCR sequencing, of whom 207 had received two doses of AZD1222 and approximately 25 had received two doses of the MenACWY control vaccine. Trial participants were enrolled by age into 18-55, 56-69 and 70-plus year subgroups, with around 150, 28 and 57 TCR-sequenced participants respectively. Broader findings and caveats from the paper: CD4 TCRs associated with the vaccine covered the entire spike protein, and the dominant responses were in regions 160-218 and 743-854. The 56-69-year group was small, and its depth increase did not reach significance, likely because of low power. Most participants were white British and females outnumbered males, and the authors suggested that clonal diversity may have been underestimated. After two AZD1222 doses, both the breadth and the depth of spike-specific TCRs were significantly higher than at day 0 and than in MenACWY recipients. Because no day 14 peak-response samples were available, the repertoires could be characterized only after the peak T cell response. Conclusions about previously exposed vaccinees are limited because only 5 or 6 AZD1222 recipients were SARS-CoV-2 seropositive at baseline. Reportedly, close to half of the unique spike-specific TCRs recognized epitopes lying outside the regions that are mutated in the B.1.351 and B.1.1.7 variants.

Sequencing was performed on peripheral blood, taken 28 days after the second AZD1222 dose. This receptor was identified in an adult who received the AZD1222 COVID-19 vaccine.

The DNA is as follows: TGTGCCAGCAGTTTAAGCGGGGCTAGGCAGCCCCAGCATTTT. This encodes CASSLSGARQPQHF. In this chain, TRBV28 is recombined with TRBJ1-5, and possibly TRBD1, on 5 matching bases. Looking up the germline V gene yields CDR1 MDHEN and CDR2 SYDVKM. Trimming at the junction amounts to 2 bases on V and 7 bases on J, and the germline ends lie 12 bases apart. The CDR3, cysteine through phenylalanine, is 14 amino acids long. Only CDR3 DNA is held: 42 bases, read in frame from base 1.